The next 27 T cell receptor beta chains were all read from a single sample in a study of T cell changes during pregnancy in multiple sclerosis. TCRdb's table, derived via immunoSEQ multiplex PCR, lists solely in-frame clones and lacks some. The sample records about 50,000 clones, around 90% being singletons. Specimen: CD4+ T cells from peripheral blood mononuclear cells, collected in the second trimester of pregnancy. The receptors were sampled from a female donor with multiple sclerosis, enrolled in a pregnancy study.

The V gene is TRBV19, the J gene TRBJ1-1; weak D call: TRBD1 (6 bases). Germline V gene sequence: CDR1 LNHDA, CDR2 SQIVND (reference sequence). The V gene lost 11 bases and the J gene lost 0 bases, with 19 bases spanning the gap. This CDR3 contains 15 residues. CDR3 protein: CASKGAGTLNTEAFF. CDR3 DNA: TGTGCCTCCAAAGGGGCAGGGACACTGAACACTGAAGCTTTCTTT.

This chain joins TRBV19 and TRBJ1-2; no clear D. The CDR3 has 15 amino acids. The germline CDR1 and CDR2 sequences are LNHDA and SQIVND (reference sequence). Deletions cut 4 bases from V and 7 bases from J, with 19 bases between. The CDR3: CASSTSAGPVGGYTF. As DNA, the CDR3 is TGTGCCAGTAGTACGTCAGCGGGTCCGGTGGGTGGCTACACCTTC. The full variable domain, with the rest looked up from reference TRBV19 and TRBJ1-2, is DGGITQSPKYLFRKEGQNVTLSCEQNLNHDAMYWYRQDPGQGLRLIYYSQIVNDFQKGDIAEGYSVSREKKESFPLTVTSAQKNPTAFYLCASSTSAGPVGGYTFGSGTRLTVV.

J is TRBJ1-5 and V is TRBV2; a possible D gene is TRBD1 (6 bases). V lost 3 bases, J lost 5 bases, and 17 bases lay in between. CDR1 is SNHLY and CDR2 is FYNNEI in the germline V gene. CDR3 length equals 16 residues. The CDR3 nucleotides read TGTGCCAGCAGTGAGGGCGGCGGCAGGGGAGATCAGCCCCAGCATTTT. Encoded protein: CASSEGGGRGDQPQHF. The full variable domain, its missing parts supplied by reference TRBV2 and TRBJ1-5, is EPEVTQTPSHQVTQMGQEVILRCVPISNHLYFYWYRQILGQKVEFLVSFYNNEISEKSEIFDDQFSVERPDGSNFTLKIRSTKLEDSAMYFCASSEGGGRGDQPQHFGDGTRLSIL.

The CDR3 DNA reads TGTGCCAGTAGTATAGATGGGACAGGGAACTATGGCTACACCTTC. Its translation: CASSIDGTGNYGYTF. The chain carries TRBV19 and TRBJ1-2, with TRBD1 identical over 9 bases. J lost 2 bases, V lost 0 bases, and 1 base had no gene match. Germline CDR1 is LNHDA and CDR2 is SQIVND (reference sequence). The length of the CDR3 is 15 residues.

The V call is TRBV11-2, the J call TRBJ1-1; 7 bases line up with TRBD1. The germline gives CDR1 SGHAT, CDR2 FQNNGV. Trimming cost V 3 bases and J 1 base; bases outside gene matches: 2. The CDR3 has 14 amino acids. This CDR3 reads CASSLQGGNTEAFF. The CDR3 DNA sequence: TGTGCCAGCAGCTTGCAGGGGGGGAACACTGAAGCTTTCTTT.

CDR3 nucleotides: TGCGCCAGCAGCCAATCGAGGGATACGCAGTATTTT. It is translated as CASSQSRDTQYF. The chain uses TRBV4-1 and TRBJ2-3; D not resolved. The CDR3 sequence is 12 residues long. The V and J ends lost 2 bases and 6 bases respectively, with 6 bases between them. The germline V gene encodes CDR1 MGHRA and CDR2 YSYEKL.

This chain links TRBV7-2 with TRBJ1-3; D is possibly TRBD1 (6 bases). Between the trimmed V and J ends, which lost 5 bases and 0 bases, there was a span of 11 bases. The CDR3 totals 15 residues. The germline V gene has CDR1 SGHTA and CDR2 FQGNSA. CDR3 DNA sequence: TGTGCCAGCAGCCCAGGGGCAAGCTCTGGAAACACCATATATTTT. It specifies CASSPGASSGNTIYF.

J is TRBJ2-1 and V is TRBV19; the D gene is possibly TRBD1 (6 bases). Germline V gene data show CDR1 as LNHDA and CDR2 as SQIVND (reference sequence). The CDR3 consists of 14 residues. V lost 7 bases to trimming and J lost 3 bases, with 13 bases between them. The DNA for the CDR3 is TGTGCCAGTACTCGACAACAGGGCTACAATGAGCAGTTCTTC. It yields the protein CASTRQQGYNEQFF.

The V call is TRBV11-3, the J call TRBJ1-6, with unresolved D. Trimming cost V 5 bases and J 8 bases, with 10 bases left between them. This CDR3 has 13 amino acids. Looked up from germline, CDR1 is SGHNT and CDR2 is YENEEA. CDR3 region: CASSRGGYSPLHF. The CDR3 region has the DNA TGTGCCAGCAGCCGCGGCGGGTATTCACCCCTCCACTTT.

This sequence joins TRBV6-5 and TRBJ1-2; 9 bases map to TRBD1. The junction had 3 bases not matched to a gene; V was cut back by 0 bases and J by 4 bases. The CDR3 is made up of 15 amino acids. Germline CDR1 reads MNHEY; CDR2 reads SVGAGI. CDR3 in DNA: TGTGCCAGCAGTTACTCGACAGGGGGTATCTATGGCTACACCTTC. This codes for CASSYSTGGIYGYTF.

The V and J genes are TRBV4-1 and TRBJ1-1; 8 bases map to TRBD1. This CDR3 has 14 residues. The trim removed 8 bases at V and 4 bases at J, leaving 9 bases unmatched. CDR1 and CDR2 from the germline V gene are MGHRA and YSYEKL. The CDR3 spells CASGSTGAGTEAFF. DNA for the CDR3: TGCGCCAGCGGTTCGACAGGGGCCGGCACTGAAGCTTTCTTT.

The chain carries TRBV30 and TRBJ2-1; maybe TRBD2 (6 bases). This CDR3 comprises 12 residues. Per germline, CDR1 GTSNPN and CDR2 SVGIG (reference sequence). V lost 1 base and J lost 7, with 8 bases in between. As DNA, the CDR3 is TGTGCCTGGAGTGCGGGGGTGAATGAGCAGTTCTTC. It encodes CAWSAGVNEQFF.

J is TRBJ1-2 and V is TRBV2; the match to TRBD1 covers 8 bases. Trimming at V came to 4 bases and at J to 4 bases, leaving 2 bases not matched to a gene. Germline-derived CDR1 and CDR2 are SNHLY and FYNNEI. The CDR3 loop spans 13 amino acids. The CDR3 loop reads CASSGDRIYGYTF. CDR3 bases: TGTGCCAGCAGTGGGGACAGGATCTATGGCTACACCTTC.

The V and J genes are TRBV27 and TRBJ2-1; tentative D call: TRBD2 (5 bases). Germline V gives CDR1 MNHEY, CDR2 SMNVEV (reference sequence). V lost 3 bases and J lost 8, with 17 bases in between. This CDR3 is 15 amino acids long. The CDR3: CASSLGASSIYEQFF. The CDR3 DNA reads as TGTGCCAGCAGTTTGGGAGCAAGTTCGATCTATGAGCAGTTCTTC.

This chain uses TRBV5-8 with TRBJ2-7; 14 positions agree with TRBD2. CDR3 length: 15 residues. J was trimmed by 3 bases and V by 4 bases; bases with no gene match: 3. CDR1 is SGHTS and CDR2 is YDEGEE in the germline V gene. CDR3 nucleotide sequence: TGTGCCAGCAGCCGGGGACTAGCGGGAGTCTACGAGCAGTACTTC. This translates into CASSRGLAGVYEQYF. Full variable domain (missing parts from reference TRBV5-8 and TRBJ2-7): EAGVTQSPTHLIKTRGQQATLRCSPISGHTSVYWYQQALGLGLQFLLWYDEGEERNRGNFPPRFSGRQFPNYSSELNVNALELEDSALYLCASSRGLAGVYEQYFGPGTRLTVT.

The J gene is TRBJ2-2, the V gene TRBV9; D might be TRBD1 (6 bases). From germline, CDR1 is SGDLS and CDR2 YYNGEE. This CDR3 has 16 amino acids. V lost 0 bases and J 5 bases, leaving 14 bases between the germline ends. The CDR3 loop is CASSVVPDTGTGELFF. Written as DNA, the CDR3 is TGTGCCAGCAGCGTAGTCCCGGACACAGGGACCGGGGAGCTGTTTTTT.

This clone was seen a handful of times. This chain links TRBV13 with TRBJ2-3; D is perhaps TRBD1 (5 bases). Per the germline V gene, CDR1 is PRHDT and CDR2 is FYEKMQ (reference sequence). The CDR3 covers 15 residues. The ends were cut back, 0 bases at V and 0 bases at J, with 7 bases in the middle. The CDR3 nucleotides are TGTGCCAGCAGCTTAGGGGGGCCTAGCACAGATACGCAGTATTTT. It yields the protein CASSLGGPSTDTQYF.

The chain has TRBV11-2 and TRBJ1-6; no clear D gene. This CDR3 is 15 amino acids long. Germline V CDR1 and CDR2: SGHAT, FQNNGV. Trimming left V 6 bases short and J 10 bases short, with 19 bases between. CDR3 in DNA: TGTGCCAGCAGACCGCTTACGGGGAGTAGGTCACCCCTCCACTTT. Amino acid sequence: CASRPLTGSRSPLHF.

The chain recombines TRBV4-1 with TRBJ2-2; perhaps TRBD2 as D (8 bases). Germline values: CDR1 MGHRA, CDR2 YSYEKL. Trimming removed 0 bases at V and 7 bases at J, with 18 bases between. The CDR3 extends over 17 amino acids. In nucleotides, the CDR3 is TGCGCCAGCAGCCAAGATAGCGGGACAGTGGTCGGCGGGGAGCTGTTTTTT. This sequence encodes CASSQDSGTVVGGELFF.

The J gene is TRBJ2-7, the V gene TRBV6-5, with TRBD2 matching 11 bases. Germline V gene sequence: CDR1 MNHEY, CDR2 SVGAGI. V was clipped by 8 bases and J by 6 bases; unmatched bases: 3. The CDR3 is 12 amino acids. CDR3 DNA: TGTGCCAGCTGGGGGACTAGCGGCGAGCAGTACTTC. Residues: CASWGTSGEQYF.

This rearrangement joins TRBV7-8 to TRBJ1-5, with a weak D call TRBD1 (6 bases). The CDR3 has 13 residues. The germline V gene encodes CDR1 SGHVS and CDR2 FQNEAQ. V was pared by 5 bases and J by 4 bases, with 9 bases between. The CDR3 reads CASSADRNQPQHF. The DNA of the CDR3 is TGTGCCAGCAGCGCGGACAGAAATCAGCCCCAGCATTTT. The full variable domain, rest sourced from reference TRBV7-8 and TRBJ1-5, is GAGVSQSPRYKVAKRGQDVALRCDPISGHVSLFWYQQALGQGPEFLTYFQNEAQLDKSGLPSDRFFAERPEGSVSTLKIQRTQQEDSAVYLCASSADRNQPQHFGDGTRLSIL.

This sequence joins TRBV15 and TRBJ1-1, with D perhaps TRBD1 (6 bases). Deletions cut 3 bases from V and 6 bases from J, with 17 bases between. The CDR3 is made up of 15 amino acids. Per germline, CDR1 LNHNV and CDR2 YYDKDF (reference sequence). DNA of the CDR3: TGTGCCACCAGCAGGGGCAGGGGATCTATGGCTGAAGCTTTCTTT. This translates into CATSRGRGSMAEAFF. Variable domain in full (rest from reference TRBV15 and TRBJ1-1): DAMVIQNPRYQVTQFGKPVTLSCSQTLNHNVMYWYQQKSSQAPKLLFHYYDKDFNNEADTPDNFQSRRPNTSFCFLDIRSPGLGDTAMYLCATSRGRGSMAEAFFGQGTRLTVV.

V usage is TRBV5-6 and J usage is TRBJ2-7; 10 nucleotides align to TRBD1. In germline, CDR1 is SGHDT, CDR2 YYEEEE. The V gene end was trimmed by 5 bases and the J gene end by 4 bases; junction bases not matched to a gene: 6. The CDR3 extends over 14 amino acids. CDR3: CASRSAGQGYEQYF. CDR3 nucleotides: TGTGCCAGCAGATCGGCGGGACAGGGGTACGAGCAGTACTTC.

The gene calls are TRBV9 and TRBJ1-2; perhaps TRBD1 as D (6 bases). Germline V gene sequence: CDR1 SGDLS, CDR2 YYNGEE. The CDR3 spans 12 residues. V was pared by 1 base and J by 8 bases, with 9 bases between. CDR3 loop: CASSVPGEGYTF. The DNA for the CDR3 is TGTGCCAGCAGCGTACCAGGGGAAGGCTACACCTTC.

This clone occurred once. The chain combines TRBV10-3 with TRBJ1-1, with D perhaps matching TRBD1 (5 bases). Trimming took 10 bases from V and 3 from J, leaving 15 bases between them. CDR3 size: 13 residues. The germline CDR1 and CDR2 sequences are ENHRY and SYGVKD. The CDR3 DNA sequence: TGTGCCACGAGCGGCGGAGGGGACACTGAAGCTTTCTTT. It codes for CATSGGGDTEAFF.

V and J are TRBV11-2 and TRBJ2-1; 10 nucleotides agree with TRBD2. With V trimmed by 2 bases and J by 3 bases, 10 bases remained unmatched. The germline CDR1 and CDR2 sequences are SGHAT and FQNNGV. This CDR3 is 18 amino acids long. CDR3 nucleotide sequence: TGTGCCAGCAGCTTAAAGGGAAGCGGGAGGGTATACTACAATGAGCAGTTCTTC. This gives the protein CASSLKGSGRVYYNEQFF.

The chain joins TRBV5-1 to TRBJ1-1; 7 positions match TRBD1. Per the germline V gene, CDR1 is SGHRS and CDR2 is YFSETQ. The CDR3 consists of 16 residues. After removal of 2 bases from V and 3 bases from J, the junction contained 10 bases not matched to a gene. Here the CDR3 DNA reads TGCGCCAGCAGCTTCGACCACCGGACAGGCCACACTGAAGCTTTCTTT. Its translation is CASSFDHRTGHTEAFF.